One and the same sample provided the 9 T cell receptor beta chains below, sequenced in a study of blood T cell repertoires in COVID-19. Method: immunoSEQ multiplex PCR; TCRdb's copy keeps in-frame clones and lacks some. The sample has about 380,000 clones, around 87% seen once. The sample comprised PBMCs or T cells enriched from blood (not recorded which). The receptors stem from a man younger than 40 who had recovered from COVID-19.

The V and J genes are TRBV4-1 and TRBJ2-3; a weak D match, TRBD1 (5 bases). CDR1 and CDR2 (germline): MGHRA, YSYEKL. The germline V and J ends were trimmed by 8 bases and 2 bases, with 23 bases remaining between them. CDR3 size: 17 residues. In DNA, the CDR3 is TGCGCCAGCTGCTGTGGGGAAAAGGGGCCCTACACAGATACGCAGTATTTT. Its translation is CASCCGEKGPYTDTQYF.

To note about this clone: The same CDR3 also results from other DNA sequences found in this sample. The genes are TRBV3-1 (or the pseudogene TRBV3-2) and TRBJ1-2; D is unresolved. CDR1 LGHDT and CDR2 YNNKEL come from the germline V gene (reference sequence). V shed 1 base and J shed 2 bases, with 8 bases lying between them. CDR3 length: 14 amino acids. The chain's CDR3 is CASSQGAGNYGYTF. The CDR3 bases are TGTGCCAGCAGCCAAGGGGCGGGGAACTATGGCTACACCTTC.

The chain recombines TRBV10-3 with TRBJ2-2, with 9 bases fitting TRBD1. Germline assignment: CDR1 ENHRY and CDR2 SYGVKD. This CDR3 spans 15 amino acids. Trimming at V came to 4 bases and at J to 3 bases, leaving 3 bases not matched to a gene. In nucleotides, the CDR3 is TGTGCCATCAGTGGCCGGACAGGGGACACCGGGGAGCTGTTTTTT. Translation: CAISGRTGDTGELFF.

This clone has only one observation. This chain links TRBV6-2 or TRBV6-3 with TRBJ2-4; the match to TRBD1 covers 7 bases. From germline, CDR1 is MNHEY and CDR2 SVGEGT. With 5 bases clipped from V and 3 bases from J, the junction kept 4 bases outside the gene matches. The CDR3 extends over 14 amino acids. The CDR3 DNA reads TGTGCCAGCAGTGTGACAGGGAGCAAAAACATTCAGTACTTC. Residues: CASSVTGSKNIQYF.

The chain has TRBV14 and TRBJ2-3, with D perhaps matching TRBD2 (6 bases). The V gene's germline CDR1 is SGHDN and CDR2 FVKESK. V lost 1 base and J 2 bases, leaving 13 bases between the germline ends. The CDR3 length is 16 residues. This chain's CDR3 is CASSQVSGSDTDTQYF. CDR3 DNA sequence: TGTGCCAGCAGCCAAGTCAGCGGGTCCGACACAGATACGCAGTATTTT.

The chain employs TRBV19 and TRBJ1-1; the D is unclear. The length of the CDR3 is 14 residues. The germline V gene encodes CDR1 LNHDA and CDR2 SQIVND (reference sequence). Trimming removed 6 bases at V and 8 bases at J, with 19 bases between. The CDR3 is CASSKTNKPGEAFF. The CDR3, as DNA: TGTGCCAGTAGCAAGACAAATAAACCGGGAGAAGCTTTCTTT. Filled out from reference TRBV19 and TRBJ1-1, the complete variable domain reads DGGITQSPKYLFRKEGQNVTLSCEQNLNHDAMYWYRQDPGQGLRLIYYSQIVNDFQKGDIAEGYSVSREKKESFPLTVTSAQKNPTAFYLCASSKTNKPGEAFFGQGTRLTVV.

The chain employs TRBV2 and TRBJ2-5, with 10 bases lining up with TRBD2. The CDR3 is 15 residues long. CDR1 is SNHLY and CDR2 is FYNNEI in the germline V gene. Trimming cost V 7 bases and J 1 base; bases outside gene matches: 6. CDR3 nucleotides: TGTGCCAGCACCGGAGGACTAGCGGCCCAAGAGACCCAGTACTTC. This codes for CASTGGLAAQETQYF.

The CDR3 loop is CASSEKKDRPNMNTEAFF. The CDR3 DNA follows: TGTGCCAGCAGTGAAAAAAAGGACAGACCCAACATGAACACTGAAGCTTTCTTT. J is TRBJ1-1 and V is TRBV2, with D possibly TRBD1 on 6 matching bases. This CDR3 region has 18 residues. V was cut by 2 bases and J by 0 bases, with 19 bases left in between. Germline CDR1 and CDR2: SNHLY and FYNNEI.

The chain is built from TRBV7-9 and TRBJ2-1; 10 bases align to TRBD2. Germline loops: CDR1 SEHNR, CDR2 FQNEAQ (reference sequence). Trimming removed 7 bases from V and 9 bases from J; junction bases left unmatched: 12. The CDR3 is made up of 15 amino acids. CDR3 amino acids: CASTTLGTSVSEQFF. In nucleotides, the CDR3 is TGTGCCAGCACTACCTTAGGGACTAGCGTTAGTGAGCAGTTCTTC.